This T cell receptor (beta chain) was obtained from a study of graft-versus-host responses after intestinal transplantation. In the study overall: Anti-thymocyte globulin induction was given to all recipients, followed by tacrolimus and steroids for around three years. Study-level findings and limits: Some GvH clones appeared in ileal mucosa or blood before recipient bone marrow.

The method was immunoSEQ multiplex PCR; TCRdb's version includes in-frame clones alone and lacks a portion of them. The sample shows 60,000 to 80,000 clones, around 91% of them seen only once. Germline V gene lookup returns CDR1 SEHNR and CDR2 FQNEAQ (reference sequence). The CDR3 has 15 residues. V gave up 5 bases and J gave up 3 bases; unmatched junction bases: 8. Concerning this clone: Its antigen is as yet unknown.

This specimen was unstimulated CD8+ T cells sorted from spleen or lymph node cells, taken before intestinal transplant. This clonotype originated in a human donor who received an intestinal transplant. The chain combines TRBV7-9 with TRBJ2-3, with 7 bases matching TRBD1. The CDR3, as DNA: TGTGCCAGCAGCCCCCGACAGGGTCGGACAGATACGCAGTATTTT. Residues: CASSPRQGRTDTQYF.